The T cell receptor (beta chain) under discussion was sequenced for a study of PD-L1 blockade in urothelial cancer. Study overall: Atezolizumab was started by patients in the mid-2010s at 1,200 mg intravenously every 3 weeks. When blood samples were assessed, the median T cell count was 141,255.

Only in-frame clones appear in the TCRdb table, and some are missing; sequencing was by immunoSEQ multiplex PCR. The sample carries about 91,000 clones, approximately 82% recorded once. As to time point: peripheral blood 6 weeks after treatment start. The patients' disease, urothelial carcinoma, was locally advanced or metastatic. This clone appeared once. This CDR3 is also generated by other DNA sequences in the sample. Looked up from germline, CDR1 is SNHLY and CDR2 is FYNNEI. This CDR3 is built from 16 residues. V lost 9 bases, J lost 6 bases, and 16 bases stayed unmatched. The chain joins TRBV2 to TRBJ2-3, with 9 nucleotides matching TRBD1. The receptor's source is a man in his 70s with urothelial cancer. The sequenced sample was PBMCs, obtained around atezolizumab (anti-PD-L1) treatment. CDR3 sequence: CARFFPGQGVGDTQYF. The CDR3 DNA is TGTGCCAGATTTTTTCCGGGACAGGGCGTTGGGGATACGCAGTATTTT.